The sequence of this TCR beta chain was determined in a study of identical twins. The J segment lost 3 bases and the V segment lost 7 bases, leaving 9 bases of the junction unmatched. In germline, CDR1 is LGHDT, CDR2 YNNKEL (reference sequence). The CDR3 sequence is 15 residues long. Each CDR3 protein gets one entry after TCRdb re-called the 5' RACE reads with MiXCR. The sample carries around 340,000 distinct CDR3 sequences, roughly an eighth recorded once. This clonotype was detected a few times. The sample also formed part of further work on yellow fever vaccine responses in identical twins. Per that study: After vaccination, twins' T cell response reportedly seemed partly convergent, partly personalized.

This TCR was recovered from a woman aged 18-29 years in good health. The rearrangement links TRBV3-1 to TRBJ2-1; TRBD1 aligns across 7 bases. The sample consisted of CD8+ T cells sorted from blood. The CDR3 is CASTPGQNLYNEQFF. CDR3 nucleotide sequence: TGTGCCAGCACCCCGGGACAGAATCTCTACAATGAGCAGTTCTTC.